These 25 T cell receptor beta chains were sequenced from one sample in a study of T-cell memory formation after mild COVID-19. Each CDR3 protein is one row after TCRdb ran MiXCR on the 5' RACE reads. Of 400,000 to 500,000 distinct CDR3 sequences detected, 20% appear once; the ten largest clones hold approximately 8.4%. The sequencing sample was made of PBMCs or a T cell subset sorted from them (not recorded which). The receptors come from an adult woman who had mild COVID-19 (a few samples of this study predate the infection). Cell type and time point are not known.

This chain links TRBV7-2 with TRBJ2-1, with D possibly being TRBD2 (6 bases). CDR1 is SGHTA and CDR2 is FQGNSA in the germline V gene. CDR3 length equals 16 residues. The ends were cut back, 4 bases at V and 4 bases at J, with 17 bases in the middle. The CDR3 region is CASSSLGGSGYNEQFF. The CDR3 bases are TGTGCCAGCAGCTCCCTAGGCGGTAGCGGATACAATGAGCAGTTCTTC. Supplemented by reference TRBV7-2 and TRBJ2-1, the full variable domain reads GAGVSQSPSNKVTEKGKDVELRCDPISGHTALYWYRQSLGQGLEFLIYFQGNSAPDKSGLPSDRFSAERTGGSVSTLTIQRTQQEDSAVYLCASSSLGGSGYNEQFFGPGTRLTVL.

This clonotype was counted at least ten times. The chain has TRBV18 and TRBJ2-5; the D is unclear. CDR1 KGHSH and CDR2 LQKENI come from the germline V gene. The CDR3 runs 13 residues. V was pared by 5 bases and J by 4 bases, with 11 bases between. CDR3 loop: CASSAFMGETQYF. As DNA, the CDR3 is TGTGCCAGCTCAGCCTTTATGGGAGAGACCCAGTACTTC. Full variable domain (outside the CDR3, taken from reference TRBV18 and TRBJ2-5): NAGVMQNPRHLVRRRGQEARLRCSPMKGHSHVYWYRQLPEEGLKFMVYLQKENIIDESGMPKERFSAEFPKEGPSILRIQQVVRGDSAAYFCASSAFMGETQYFGPGTRLLVL.

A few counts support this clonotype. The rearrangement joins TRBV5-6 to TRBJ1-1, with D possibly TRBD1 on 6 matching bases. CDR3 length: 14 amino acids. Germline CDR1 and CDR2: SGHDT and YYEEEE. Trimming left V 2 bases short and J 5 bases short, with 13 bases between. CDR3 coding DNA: TGTGCCAGCAGCTTAGGGGGGCTGTGGACTGAAGCTTTCTTT. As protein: CASSLGGLWTEAFF. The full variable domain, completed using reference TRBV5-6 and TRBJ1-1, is DAGVTQSPTHLIKTRGQQVTLRCSPKSGHDTVSWYQQALGQGPQFIFQYYEEEERQRGNFPDRFSGHQFPNYSSELNVNALLLGDSALYLCASSLGGLWTEAFFGQGTRLTVV.

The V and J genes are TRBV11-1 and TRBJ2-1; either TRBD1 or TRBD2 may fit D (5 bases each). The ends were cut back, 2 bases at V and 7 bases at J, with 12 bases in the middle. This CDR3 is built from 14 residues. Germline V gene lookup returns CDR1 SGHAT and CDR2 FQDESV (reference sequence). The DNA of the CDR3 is TGTGCCAGCAGCTTAACGCAGGGAGTAAATGAGCAGTTCTTC. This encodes CASSLTQGVNEQFF.

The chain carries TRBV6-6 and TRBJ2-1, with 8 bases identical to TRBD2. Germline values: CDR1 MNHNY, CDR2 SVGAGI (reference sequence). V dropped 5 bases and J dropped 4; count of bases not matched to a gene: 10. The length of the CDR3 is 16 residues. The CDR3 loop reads CASSPPSGRTYNEQFF. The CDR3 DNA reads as TGTGCCAGCAGTCCCCCTAGCGGGCGTACTTACAATGAGCAGTTCTTC.

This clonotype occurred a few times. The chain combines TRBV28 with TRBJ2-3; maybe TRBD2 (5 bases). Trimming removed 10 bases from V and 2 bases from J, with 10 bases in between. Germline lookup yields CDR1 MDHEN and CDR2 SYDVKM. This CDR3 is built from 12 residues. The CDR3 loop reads CATQRNTDTQYF. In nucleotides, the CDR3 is TGTGCCACCCAGCGGAACACAGATACGCAGTATTTT.

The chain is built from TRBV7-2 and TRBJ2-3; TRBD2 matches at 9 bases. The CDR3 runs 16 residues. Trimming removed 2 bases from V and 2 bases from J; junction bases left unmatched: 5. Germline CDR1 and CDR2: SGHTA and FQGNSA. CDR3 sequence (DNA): TGTGCCAGCAGCTTAAGACTAGCGGACTACACAGATACGCAGTATTTT. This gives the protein CASSLRLADYTDTQYF. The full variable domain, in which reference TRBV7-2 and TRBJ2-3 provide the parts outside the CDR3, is GAGVSQSPSNKVTEKGKDVELRCDPISGHTALYWYRQSLGQGLEFLIYFQGNSAPDKSGLPSDRFSAERTGGSVSTLTIQRTQQEDSAVYLCASSLRLADYTDTQYFGPGTRLTVL.

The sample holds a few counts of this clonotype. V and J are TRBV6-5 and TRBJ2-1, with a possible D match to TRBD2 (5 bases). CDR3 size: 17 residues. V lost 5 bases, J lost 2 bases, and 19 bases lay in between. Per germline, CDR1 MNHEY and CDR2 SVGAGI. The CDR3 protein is CASSLNPAERPYNEQFF. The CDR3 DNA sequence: TGTGCCAGCAGTCTCAACCCGGCTGAGCGGCCCTACAATGAGCAGTTCTTC.

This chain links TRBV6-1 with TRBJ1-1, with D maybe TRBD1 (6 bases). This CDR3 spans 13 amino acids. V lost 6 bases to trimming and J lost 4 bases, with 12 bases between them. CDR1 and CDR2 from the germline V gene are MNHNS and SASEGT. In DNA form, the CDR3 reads TGTGCCAGCAGCCTACAGACAGGCACTGAAGCTTTCTTT. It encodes CASSLQTGTEAFF.

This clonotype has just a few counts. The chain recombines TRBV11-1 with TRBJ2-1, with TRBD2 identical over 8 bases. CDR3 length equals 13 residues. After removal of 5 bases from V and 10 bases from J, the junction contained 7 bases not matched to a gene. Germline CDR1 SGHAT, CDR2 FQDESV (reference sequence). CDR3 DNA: TGTGCCAGCAGCCCCGCACTAGCGGAAGAGCAGTTCTTC. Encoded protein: CASSPALAEEQFF.

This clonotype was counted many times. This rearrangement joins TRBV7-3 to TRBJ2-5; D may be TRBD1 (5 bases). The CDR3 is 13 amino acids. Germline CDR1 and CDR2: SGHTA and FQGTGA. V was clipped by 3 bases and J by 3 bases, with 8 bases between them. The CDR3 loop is CASSLTVEETQYF. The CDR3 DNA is TGTGCCAGCAGCTTGACAGTTGAAGAGACCCAGTACTTC.

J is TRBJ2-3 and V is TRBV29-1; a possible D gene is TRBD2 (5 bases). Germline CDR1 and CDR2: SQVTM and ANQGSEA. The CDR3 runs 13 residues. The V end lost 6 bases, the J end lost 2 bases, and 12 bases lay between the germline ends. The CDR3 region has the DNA TGCAGCGTCAGTGGACTCTTCACAGATACGCAGTATTTT. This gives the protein CSVSGLFTDTQYF.

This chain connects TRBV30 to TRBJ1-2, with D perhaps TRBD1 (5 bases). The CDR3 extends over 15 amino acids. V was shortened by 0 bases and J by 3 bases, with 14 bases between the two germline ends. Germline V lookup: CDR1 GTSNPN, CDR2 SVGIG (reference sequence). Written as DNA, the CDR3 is TGTGCCTGGAGTGTATCCGGGACGAACCACTATGGCTACACCTTC. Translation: CAWSVSGTNHYGYTF.

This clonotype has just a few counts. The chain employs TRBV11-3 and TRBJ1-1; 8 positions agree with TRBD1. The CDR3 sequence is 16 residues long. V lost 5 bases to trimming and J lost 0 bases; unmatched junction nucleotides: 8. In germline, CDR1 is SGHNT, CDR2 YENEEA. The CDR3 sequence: CASSPGQGFMNTEAFF. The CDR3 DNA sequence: TGTGCCAGCAGCCCCGGACAGGGTTTTATGAACACTGAAGCTTTCTTT.

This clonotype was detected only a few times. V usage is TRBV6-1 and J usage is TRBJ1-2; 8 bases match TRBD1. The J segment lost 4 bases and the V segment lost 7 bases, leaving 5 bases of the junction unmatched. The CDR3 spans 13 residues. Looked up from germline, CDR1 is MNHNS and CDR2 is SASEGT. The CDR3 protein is CASNTGQAYGYTF. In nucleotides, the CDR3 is TGTGCCAGCAACACGGGACAGGCCTATGGCTACACCTTC.

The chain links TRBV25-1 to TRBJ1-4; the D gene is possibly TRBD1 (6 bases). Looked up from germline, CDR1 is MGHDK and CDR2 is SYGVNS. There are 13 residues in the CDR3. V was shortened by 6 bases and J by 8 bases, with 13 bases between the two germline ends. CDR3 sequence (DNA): TGTGCCAGCAGGTACAGGGAAGGCGAAAAACTGTTTTTT. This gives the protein CASRYREGEKLFF.

CDR3 in amino acids: CASSLSMTNNQPQHF. The CDR3 DNA sequence: TGTGCCAGCAGTTTATCGATGACAAACAATCAGCCCCAGCATTTT. This chain links TRBV27 with TRBJ1-5, with unresolved D. Between the trimmed V and J ends, which lost 0 bases and 3 bases, there was a span of 9 bases. The CDR3 is made up of 15 amino acids. Germline CDR1 is MNHEY and CDR2 is SMNVEV (reference sequence).

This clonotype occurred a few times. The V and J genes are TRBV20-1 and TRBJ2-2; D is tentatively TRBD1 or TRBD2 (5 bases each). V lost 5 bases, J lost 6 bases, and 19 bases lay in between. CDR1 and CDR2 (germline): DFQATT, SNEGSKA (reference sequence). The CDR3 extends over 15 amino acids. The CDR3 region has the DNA TGCAGTGCTCGTCGAGGGGCTTCCGGGGCCGGGGAGCTGTTTTTT. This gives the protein CSARRGASGAGELFF.

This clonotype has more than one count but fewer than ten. The CDR3 here is CSVETGYSYNEQFF. DNA for the CDR3: TGCAGCGTTGAAACAGGGTACTCCTACAATGAGCAGTTCTTC. This chain uses TRBV29-1 with TRBJ2-1; possible D gene TRBD1, 6 bases. The CDR3 spans 14 residues. With 2 bases removed from V and 0 bases from J, the gap between germline ends came to 8 bases. The germline V gene encodes CDR1 SQVTM and CDR2 ANQGSEA.

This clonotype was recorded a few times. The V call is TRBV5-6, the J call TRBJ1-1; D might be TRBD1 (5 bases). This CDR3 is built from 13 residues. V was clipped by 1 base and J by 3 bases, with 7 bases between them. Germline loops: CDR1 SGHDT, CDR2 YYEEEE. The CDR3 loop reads CASSLRGHTEAFF. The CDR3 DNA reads TGTGCCAGCAGCTTGAGGGGTCACACTGAAGCTTTCTTT.

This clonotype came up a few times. The CDR3 here is CASSYSKGYDGNTIYF. The CDR3 region has the DNA TGTGCCAGCAGTTACTCGAAAGGGTACGATGGAAACACCATATATTTT. The V and J genes are TRBV6-6 and TRBJ1-3; D unclear. The V gene's germline CDR1 is MNHNY and CDR2 SVGAGI (reference sequence). CDR3 length: 16 amino acids. The ends were cut back, 0 bases at V and 3 bases at J, with 12 bases in the middle.

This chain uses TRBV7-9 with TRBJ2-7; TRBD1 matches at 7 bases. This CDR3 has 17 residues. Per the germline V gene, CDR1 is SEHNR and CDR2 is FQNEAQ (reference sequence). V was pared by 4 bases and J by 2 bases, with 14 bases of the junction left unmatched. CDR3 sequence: CASSWGFGGQLTYEQYF. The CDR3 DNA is TGTGCCAGCAGCTGGGGGTTTGGGGGACAGTTGACCTACGAGCAGTACTTC. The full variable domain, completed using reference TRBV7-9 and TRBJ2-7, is DTGVSQNPRHKITKRGQNVTFRCDPISEHNRLYWYRQTLGQGPEFLTYFQNEAQLEKSRLLSDRFSAERPKGSFSTLEIQRTEQGDSAMYLCASSWGFGGQLTYEQYFGPGTRLTVT.

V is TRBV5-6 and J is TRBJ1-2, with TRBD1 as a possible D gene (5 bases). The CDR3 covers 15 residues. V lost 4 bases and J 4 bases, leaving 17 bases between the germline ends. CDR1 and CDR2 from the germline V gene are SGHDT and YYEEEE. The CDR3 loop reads CASSPTRRVGYGYTF. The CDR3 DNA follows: TGTGCCAGCAGCCCAACCCGCAGGGTTGGCTATGGCTACACCTTC.

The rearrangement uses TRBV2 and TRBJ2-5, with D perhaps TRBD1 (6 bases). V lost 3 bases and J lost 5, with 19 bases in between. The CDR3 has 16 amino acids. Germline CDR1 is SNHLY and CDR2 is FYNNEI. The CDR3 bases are TGTGCCAGCAGTGATTTTGTCAGGGGCCCATCGGAGACCCAGTACTTC. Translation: CASSDFVRGPSETQYF.

The CDR3 here is CASSPGLLASHEQYF. The CDR3 coding sequence is TGTGCCAGCTCACCAGGGTTACTAGCGAGCCACGAGCAGTACTTC. The chain employs TRBV18 and TRBJ2-7; 7 nucleotides match TRBD2. The V segment lost 2 bases and the J segment 5 bases; nucleotides outside the gene matches: 9. Looked up from germline, CDR1 is KGHSH and CDR2 is LQKENI. The CDR3 has 15 residues.